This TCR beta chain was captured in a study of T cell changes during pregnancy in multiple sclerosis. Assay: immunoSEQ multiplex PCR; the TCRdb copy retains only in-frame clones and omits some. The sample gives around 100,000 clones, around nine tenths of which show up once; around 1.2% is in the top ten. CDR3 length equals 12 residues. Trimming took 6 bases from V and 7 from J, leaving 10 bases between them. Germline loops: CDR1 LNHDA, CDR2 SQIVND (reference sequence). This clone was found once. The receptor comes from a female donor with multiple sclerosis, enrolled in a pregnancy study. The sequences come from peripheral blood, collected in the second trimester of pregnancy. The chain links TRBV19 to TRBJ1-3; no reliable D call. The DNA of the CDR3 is TGTGCCAGTAGCTGGCAGGCTAACACCATATATTTT. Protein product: CASSWQANTIYF. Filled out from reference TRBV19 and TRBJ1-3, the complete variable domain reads DGGITQSPKYLFRKEGQNVTLSCEQNLNHDAMYWYRQDPGQGLRLIYYSQIVNDFQKGDIAEGYSVSREKKESFPLTVTSAQKNPTAFYLCASSWQANTIYFGEGSWLTVV.